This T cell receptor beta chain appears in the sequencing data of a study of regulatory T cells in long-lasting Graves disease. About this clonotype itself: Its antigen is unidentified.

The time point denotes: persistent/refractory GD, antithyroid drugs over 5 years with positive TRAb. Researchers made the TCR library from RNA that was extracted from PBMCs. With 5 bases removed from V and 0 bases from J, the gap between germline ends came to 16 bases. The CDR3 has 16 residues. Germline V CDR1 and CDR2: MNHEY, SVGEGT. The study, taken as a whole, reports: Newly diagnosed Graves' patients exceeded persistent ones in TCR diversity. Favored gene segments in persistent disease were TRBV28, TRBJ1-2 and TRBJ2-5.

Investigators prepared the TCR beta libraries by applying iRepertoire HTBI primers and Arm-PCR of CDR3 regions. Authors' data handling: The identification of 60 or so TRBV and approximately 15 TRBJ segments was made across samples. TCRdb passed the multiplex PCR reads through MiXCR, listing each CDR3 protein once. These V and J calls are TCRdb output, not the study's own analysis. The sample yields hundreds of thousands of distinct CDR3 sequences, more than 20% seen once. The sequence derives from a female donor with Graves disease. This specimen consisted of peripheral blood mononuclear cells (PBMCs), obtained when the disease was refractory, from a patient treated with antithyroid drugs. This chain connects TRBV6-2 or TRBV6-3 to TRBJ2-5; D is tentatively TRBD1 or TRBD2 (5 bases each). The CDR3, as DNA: TGTGCCAGCAGTGGGGGAGCGGTCATGTACCAAGAGACCCAGTACTTC. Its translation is CASSGGAVMYQETQYF.